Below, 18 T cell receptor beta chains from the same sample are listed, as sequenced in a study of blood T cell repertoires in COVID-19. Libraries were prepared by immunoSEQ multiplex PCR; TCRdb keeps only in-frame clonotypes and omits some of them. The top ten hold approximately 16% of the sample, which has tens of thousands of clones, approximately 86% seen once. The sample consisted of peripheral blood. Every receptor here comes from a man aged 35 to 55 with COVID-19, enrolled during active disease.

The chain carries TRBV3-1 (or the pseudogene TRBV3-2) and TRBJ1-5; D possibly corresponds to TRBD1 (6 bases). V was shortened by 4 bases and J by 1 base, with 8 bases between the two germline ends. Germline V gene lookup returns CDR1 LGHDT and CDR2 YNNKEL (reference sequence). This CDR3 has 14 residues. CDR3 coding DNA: TGTGCCAGCAGCCGCGGACAGAGCAATCAGCCCCAGCATTTT. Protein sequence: CASSRGQSNQPQHF.

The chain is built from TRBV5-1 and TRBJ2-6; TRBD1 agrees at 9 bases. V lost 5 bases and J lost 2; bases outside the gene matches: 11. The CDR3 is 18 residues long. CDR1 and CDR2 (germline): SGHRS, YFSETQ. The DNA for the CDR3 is TGCGCCAGCAGGCTGGGGACAGGGATCCCACCTGGGGCCAACGTCCTGACTTTC. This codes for CASRLGTGIPPGANVLTF.

The CDR3 region is CASSSLGTDTQYF. The CDR3 DNA is TGCGCCAGCAGCTCCCTTGGCACAGATACGCAGTATTTT. This chain uses TRBV5-1 with TRBJ2-3, with D hard to call. The CDR3 runs to 13 residues. Germline V lookup: CDR1 SGHRS, CDR2 YFSETQ. The V end was cut by 3 bases, the J end by 1 base, with 6 bases between.

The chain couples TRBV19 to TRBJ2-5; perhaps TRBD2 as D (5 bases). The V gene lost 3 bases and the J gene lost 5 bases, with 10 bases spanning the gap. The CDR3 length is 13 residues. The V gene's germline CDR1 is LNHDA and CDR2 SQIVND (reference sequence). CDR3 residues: CASSIMGVETQYF. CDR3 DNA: TGTGCCAGTAGTATCATGGGAGTGGAGACCCAGTACTTC.

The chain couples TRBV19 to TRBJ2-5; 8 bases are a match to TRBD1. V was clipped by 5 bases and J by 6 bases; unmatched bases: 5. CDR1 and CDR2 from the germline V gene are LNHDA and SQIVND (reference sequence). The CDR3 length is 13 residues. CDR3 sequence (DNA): TGTGCCAGTAGTCCCGGACAGGGTCAGACCCAGTACTTC. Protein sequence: CASSPGQGQTQYF.

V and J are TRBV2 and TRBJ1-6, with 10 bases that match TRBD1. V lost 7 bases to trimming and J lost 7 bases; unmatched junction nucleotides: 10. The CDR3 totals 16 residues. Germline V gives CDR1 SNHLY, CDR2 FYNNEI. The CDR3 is CASTKRQGADNSPLHF. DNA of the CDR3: TGTGCCAGCACCAAAAGACAGGGGGCAGACAATTCACCCCTCCACTTT.

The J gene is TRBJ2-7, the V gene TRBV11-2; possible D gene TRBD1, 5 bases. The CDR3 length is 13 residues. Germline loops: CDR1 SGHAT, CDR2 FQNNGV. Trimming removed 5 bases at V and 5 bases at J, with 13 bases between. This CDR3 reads CASSPSLGDEQYF. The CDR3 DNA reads TGTGCCAGCAGCCCCTCCTTAGGGGACGAGCAGTACTTC.

DNA of the CDR3: TGCAGCGTTTACCTAGCGGGGCAAGAGACCCAGTACTTC. This gives the protein CSVYLAGQETQYF. The rearrangement joins TRBV29-1 to TRBJ2-5; 9 bases map to TRBD2. The CDR3 totals 13 residues. Per germline, CDR1 SQVTM and CDR2 ANQGSEA. The V and J ends lost 5 bases and 2 bases, in that order; junction bases with no gene match: 3. The full variable domain, rest sourced from reference TRBV29-1 and TRBJ2-5, is SAVISQKPSRDICQRGTSLTIQCQVDSQVTMMFWYRQQPGQSLTLIATANQGSEATYESGFVIDKFPISRPNLTFSTLTVSNMSPEDSSIYLCSVYLAGQETQYFGPGTRLLVL.

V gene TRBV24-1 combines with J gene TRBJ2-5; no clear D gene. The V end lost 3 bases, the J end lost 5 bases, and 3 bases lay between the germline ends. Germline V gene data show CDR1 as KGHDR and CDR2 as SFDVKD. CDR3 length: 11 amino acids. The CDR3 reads CATSDRETQYF. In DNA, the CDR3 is TGTGCCACCAGTGATCGGGAGACCCAGTACTTC.

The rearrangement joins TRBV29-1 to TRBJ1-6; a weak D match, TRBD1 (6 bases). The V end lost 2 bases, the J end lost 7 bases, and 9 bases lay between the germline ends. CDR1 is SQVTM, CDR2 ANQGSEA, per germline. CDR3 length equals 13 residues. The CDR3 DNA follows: TGCAGCGTTGAATCAGGGACAAATTCACCCCTCCACTTT. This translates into CSVESGTNSPLHF.

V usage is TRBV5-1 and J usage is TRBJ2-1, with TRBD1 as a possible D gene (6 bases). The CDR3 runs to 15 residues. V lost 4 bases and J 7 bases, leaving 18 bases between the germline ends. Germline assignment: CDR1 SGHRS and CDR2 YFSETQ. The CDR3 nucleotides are TGCGCCAGCAGCGAAGCCGTCAGGGGATATAATGAGCAGTTCTTC. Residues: CASSEAVRGYNEQFF.

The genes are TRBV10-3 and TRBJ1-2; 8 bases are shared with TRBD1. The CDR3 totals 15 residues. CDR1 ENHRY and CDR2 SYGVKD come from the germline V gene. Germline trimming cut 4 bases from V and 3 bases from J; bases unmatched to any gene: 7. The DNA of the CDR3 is TGTGCCATCAGTGGGCCCCAGGGGGCGGACTATGGCTACACCTTC. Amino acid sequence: CAISGPQGADYGYTF.

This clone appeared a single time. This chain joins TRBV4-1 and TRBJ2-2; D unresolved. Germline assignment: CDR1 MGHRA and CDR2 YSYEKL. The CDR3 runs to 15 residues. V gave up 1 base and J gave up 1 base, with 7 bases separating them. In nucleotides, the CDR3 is TGCGCCAGCAGCCAAGTCTCCGGGAACACCGGGGAGCTGTTTTTT. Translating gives CASSQVSGNTGELFF.

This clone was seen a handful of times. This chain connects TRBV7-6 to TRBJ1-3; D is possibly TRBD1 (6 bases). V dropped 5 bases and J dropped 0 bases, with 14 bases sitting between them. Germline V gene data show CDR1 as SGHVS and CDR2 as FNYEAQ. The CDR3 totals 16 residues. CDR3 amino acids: CASSPRQDRSGNTIYF. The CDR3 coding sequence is TGTGCCAGCAGCCCCCGACAGGACCGCTCTGGAAACACCATATATTTT.

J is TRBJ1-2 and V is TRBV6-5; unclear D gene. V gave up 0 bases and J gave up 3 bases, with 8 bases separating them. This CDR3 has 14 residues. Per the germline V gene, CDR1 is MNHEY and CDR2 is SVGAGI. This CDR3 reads CASSYSSGDYGYTF. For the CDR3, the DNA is TGTGCCAGCAGTTACTCGTCCGGGGACTATGGCTACACCTTC.

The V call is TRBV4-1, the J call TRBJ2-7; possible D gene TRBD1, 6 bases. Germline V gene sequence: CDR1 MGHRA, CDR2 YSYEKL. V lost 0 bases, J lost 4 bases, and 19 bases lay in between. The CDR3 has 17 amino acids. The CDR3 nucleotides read TGCGCCAGCAGCCAAGAATTTTCGGCAGGGGCATCGTACGAGCAGTACTTC. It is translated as CASSQEFSAGASYEQYF.

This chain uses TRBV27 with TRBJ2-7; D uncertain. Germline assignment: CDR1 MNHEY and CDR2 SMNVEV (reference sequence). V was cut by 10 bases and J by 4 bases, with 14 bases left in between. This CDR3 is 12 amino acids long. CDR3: CATPLRVYEQYF. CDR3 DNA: TGTGCCACCCCTTTGAGAGTATACGAGCAGTACTTC.

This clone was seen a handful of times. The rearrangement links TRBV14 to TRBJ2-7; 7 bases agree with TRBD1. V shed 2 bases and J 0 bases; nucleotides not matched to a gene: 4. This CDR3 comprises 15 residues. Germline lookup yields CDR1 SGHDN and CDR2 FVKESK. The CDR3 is CASSQTGQNSYEQYF. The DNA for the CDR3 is TGTGCCAGCAGCCAAACGGGACAGAACTCCTACGAGCAGTACTTC.